Listed below are T cell receptor beta chains from one sample, sequenced in a study of T-cell reconstitution after alpha-beta-depleted transplantation in children. TCRdb re-derived calls from the PCR reads in MiXCR, one entry per CDR3 protein. The sample contains roughly 500,000 distinct CDR3 sequences, about 30% of which appear only once. Sequenced material: PBMCs from the stem cell graft donor, taken from the stem cell graft. All receptors come from a human donor who donated a stem cell graft to a child with aplastic anemia. The CDR3 runs from the conserved cysteine through the conserved F or W.

v_call	j_call	cdr3_aa
TRBV4-3	TRBJ1-3	CASSQVPGRGSSGNTIYF
TRBV30	TRBJ2-3	CAWTGVGHPTDTQYF
TRBV7-9	TRBJ2-1	CAGGLAEDEQFF
TRBV28	TRBJ2-2	CASRDYAPGELFF
TRBV9	TRBJ1-4	CASSVGGPTNEKLFF
TRBV7-6	TRBJ1-1	CASSLELRAYTEAFF
TRBV12-3/TRBV12-4	TRBJ2-3	CASGTGTQYF
TRBV7-1	TRBJ1-4	CASSSDSLREKLFF
TRBV7-9	TRBJ1-1	CASSYRGADEAFF
TRBV20-1	TRBJ2-3	CSATGSIAGALTDTQYF
TRBV4-1	TRBJ1-3	CASSQDQQGMYTIYF
TRBV7-9	TRBJ1-1	CASSLSGGRGTEAFF
TRBV18	TRBJ1-2	CASSPTGDPLYGYTF
TRBV27	TRBJ1-1	CASSLRQGANTEAFF
TRBV25-1	TRBJ1-2	CATRIGTPPNYGYTF
TRBV4-3	TRBJ2-6	CASSQGRGISGANVLTF
TRBV5-1	TRBJ1-1	CASSGTSAPTEAFF
TRBV29-1	TRBJ2-5	CSVVPSGTYQETQYF
TRBV24-1	TRBJ2-3	CATSDWGISDTQYF
TRBV9	TRBJ2-1	CASSVGQGRGNEQFF
TRBV20-1	TRBJ2-2	CSARRDRADGELFF
TRBV7-8	TRBJ2-7	CASSFGRAQGTYEQYF
TRBV10-3	TRBJ2-1	CAISEGGDEQFF
TRBV19	TRBJ1-1	CASSIGGAAGSEAFF
TRBV20-1	TRBJ1-1	CSAYRDMNTEAFF
TRBV27	TRBJ1-5	CASSFSGTVINQPQHF
TRBV7-9	TRBJ2-1	CASSLGDKVGGEQFF
TRBV5-6	TRBJ1-2	CASSLERNYGYTF
TRBV6-2/TRBV6-3	TRBJ1-1	CASRRSTGNTEAFF
TRBV29-1	TRBJ2-3	CSVRLGLISLRVSTDTQYF
TRBV9	TRBJ1-1	CVSSVYGNTEAFF
TRBV29-1	TRBJ1-1	CSSLGENTEAFF
TRBV4-1	TRBJ1-1	CASSQTDSLNTEAFF
TRBV5-1	TRBJ2-5	CASSLGHLGETQYF
TRBV25-1	TRBJ2-2	CASSHRRGPNTGELFF
TRBV6-2/TRBV6-3	TRBJ2-1	CASRLEREGYNEQFF
TRBV7-2	TRBJ2-7	CASSGQTGSPYEQYF